This T cell receptor beta chain was observed in a study of OX40 agonist ivuxolimab in advanced cancers. The overall study: Ivuxolimab, an agonistic anti-OX40 (CD134) antibody, was given to patients. Ivuxolimab doses were 0.01, 0.1, 0.3, 1.5, 3 or 10 mg/kg every 2 weeks.

Germline CDR1 MDHEN, CDR2 SYDVKM. Germline trimming cut 5 bases from V and 4 bases from J; bases unmatched to any gene: 9. CDR3 length: 16 residues. Sequencing was performed with immunoSEQ multiplex PCR; in TCRdb, only in-frame clones are kept and a portion is missing. The table lists 30,000 or so clones, around 85% of them singletons. The material sequenced was CD4+ or CD8+ T cells sorted from blood, taken in a trial of the OX40 agonist ivuxolimab. The receptor comes from an adult with an advanced solid tumor such as melanoma, head and neck, liver or kidney cancer. J is TRBJ2-5 and V is TRBV28, with TRBD2 identical over 11 bases. CDR3 sequence reads: CASSELSSGRGETQYF. The CDR3 DNA follows: TGTGCCAGCAGTGAATTGAGTAGCGGGAGGGGAGAGACCCAGTACTTC. Full variable domain (missing parts from reference TRBV28 and TRBJ2-5): DVKVTQSSRYLVKRTGEKVFLECVQDMDHENMFWYRQDPGLGLRLIYFSYDVKMKEKGDIPEGYSVSREKKERFSLILESASTNQTSMYLCASSELSSGRGETQYFGPGTRLLVL.